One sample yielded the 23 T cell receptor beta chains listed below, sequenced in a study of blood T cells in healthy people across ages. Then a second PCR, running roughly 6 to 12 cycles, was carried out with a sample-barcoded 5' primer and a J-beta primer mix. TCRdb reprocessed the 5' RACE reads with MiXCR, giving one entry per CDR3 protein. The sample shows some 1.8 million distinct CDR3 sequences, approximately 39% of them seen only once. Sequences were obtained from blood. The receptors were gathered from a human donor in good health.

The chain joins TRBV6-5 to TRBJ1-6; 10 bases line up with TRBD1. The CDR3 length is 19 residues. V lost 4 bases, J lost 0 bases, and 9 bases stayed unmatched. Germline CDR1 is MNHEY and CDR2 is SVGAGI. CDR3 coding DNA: TGTGCCAGCAGTTTTGGACAGGGGGTGGAATTCTCCTATAATTCACCCCTCCACTTT. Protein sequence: CASSFGQGVEFSYNSPLHF.

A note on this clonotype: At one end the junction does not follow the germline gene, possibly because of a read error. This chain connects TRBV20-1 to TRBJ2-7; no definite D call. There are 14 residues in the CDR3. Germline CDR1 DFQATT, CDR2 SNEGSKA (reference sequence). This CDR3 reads CSARDTDDSHEQYF. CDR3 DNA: TGCAGTGCTAGAGATACGGATGACTCCCACGAGCAGTACTTC.

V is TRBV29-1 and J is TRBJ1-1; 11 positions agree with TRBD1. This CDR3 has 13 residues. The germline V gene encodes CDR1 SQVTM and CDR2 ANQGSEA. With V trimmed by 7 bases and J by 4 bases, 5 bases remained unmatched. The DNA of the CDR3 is TGCAGCGCAGGACAGGGGGCGTCCACTGAAGCTTTCTTT. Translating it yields CSAGQGASTEAFF.

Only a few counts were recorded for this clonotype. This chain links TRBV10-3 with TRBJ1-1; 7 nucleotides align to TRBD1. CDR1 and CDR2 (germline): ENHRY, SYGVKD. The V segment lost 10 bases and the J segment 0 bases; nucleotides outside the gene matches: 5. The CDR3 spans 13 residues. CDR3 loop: CATGTVLNTEAFF. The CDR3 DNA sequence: TGTGCCACCGGGACAGTGTTGAACACTGAAGCTTTCTTT.

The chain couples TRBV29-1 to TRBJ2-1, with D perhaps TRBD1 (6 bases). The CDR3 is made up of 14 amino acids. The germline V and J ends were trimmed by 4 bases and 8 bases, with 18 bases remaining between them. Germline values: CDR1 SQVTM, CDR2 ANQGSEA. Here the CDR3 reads CSVVDRFDIDEQFF. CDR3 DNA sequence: TGCAGCGTTGTTGACAGGTTCGATATAGATGAGCAGTTCTTC.

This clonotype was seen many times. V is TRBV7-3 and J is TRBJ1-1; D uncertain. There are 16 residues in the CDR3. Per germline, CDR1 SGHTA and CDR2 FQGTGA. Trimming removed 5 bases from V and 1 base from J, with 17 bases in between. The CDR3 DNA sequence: TGTGCCAGCAGCCAAAGTGGAGGGAGCGGGAACACTGAAGCTTTCTTT. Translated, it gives CASSQSGGSGNTEAFF.

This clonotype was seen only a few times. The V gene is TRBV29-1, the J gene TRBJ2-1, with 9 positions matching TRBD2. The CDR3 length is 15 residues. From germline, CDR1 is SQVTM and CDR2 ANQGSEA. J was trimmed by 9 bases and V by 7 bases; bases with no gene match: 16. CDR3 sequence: CSGNLAGQPYGEQFF. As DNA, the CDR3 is TGCAGCGGGAACCTAGCGGGACAGCCATATGGTGAGCAGTTCTTC.

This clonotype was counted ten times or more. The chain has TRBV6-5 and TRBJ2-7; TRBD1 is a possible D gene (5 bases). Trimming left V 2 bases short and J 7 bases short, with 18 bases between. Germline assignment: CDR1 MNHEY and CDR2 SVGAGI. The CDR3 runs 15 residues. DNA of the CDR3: TGTGCCAGCAGTTACAAGCACGAAGGGGCAGGAGAGCAGTACTTC. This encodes CASSYKHEGAGEQYF.

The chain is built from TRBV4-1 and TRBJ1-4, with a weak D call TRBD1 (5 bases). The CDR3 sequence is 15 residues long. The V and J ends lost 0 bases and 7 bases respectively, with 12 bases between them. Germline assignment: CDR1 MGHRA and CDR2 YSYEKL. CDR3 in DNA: TGCGCCAGCAGCCAAGATAGGGGAGAAGGTGAAAAACTGTTTTTT. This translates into CASSQDRGEGEKLFF.

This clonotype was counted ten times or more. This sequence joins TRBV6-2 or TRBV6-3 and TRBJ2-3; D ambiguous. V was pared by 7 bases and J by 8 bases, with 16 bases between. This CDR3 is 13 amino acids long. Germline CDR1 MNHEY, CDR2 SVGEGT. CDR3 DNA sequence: TGTGCCAGCACGGCAGGCTTGGGTGGTACGCAGTATTTT. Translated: CASTAGLGGTQYF.

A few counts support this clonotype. Written as DNA, the CDR3 is TGTGCCAGCACCAGAGGAGTACAGATTAAAACCAAAAACATTCAGTACTTC. This codes for CASTRGVQIKTKNIQYF. This chain uses TRBV28 with TRBJ2-4, with unresolved D. CDR3 length equals 17 residues. Trimming removed 7 bases from V and 2 bases from J, with 21 bases in between. CDR1 is MDHEN, CDR2 SYDVKM, per germline. Combining the CDR3 with reference TRBV28 and TRBJ2-4 gives the whole variable domain DVKVTQSSRYLVKRTGEKVFLECVQDMDHENMFWYRQDPGLGLRLIYFSYDVKMKEKGDIPEGYSVSREKKERFSLILESASTNQTSMYLCASTRGVQIKTKNIQYFGAGTRLSVL.

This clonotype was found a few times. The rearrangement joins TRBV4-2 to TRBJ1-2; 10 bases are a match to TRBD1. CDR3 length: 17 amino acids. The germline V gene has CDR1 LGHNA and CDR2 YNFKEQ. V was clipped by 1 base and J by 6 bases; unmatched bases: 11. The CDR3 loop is CASSQARTGGGRDGYTF. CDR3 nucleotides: TGTGCCAGCAGCCAAGCCCGGACAGGGGGTGGGAGGGATGGCTACACCTTC.

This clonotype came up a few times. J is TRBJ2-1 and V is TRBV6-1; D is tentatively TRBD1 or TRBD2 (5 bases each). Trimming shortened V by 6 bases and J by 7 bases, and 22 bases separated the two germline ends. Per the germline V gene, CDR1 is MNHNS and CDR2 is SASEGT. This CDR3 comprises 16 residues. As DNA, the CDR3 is TGTGCCAGCAGGGATGGGATCGGGACGGCAAGAAATGAGCAGTTCTTC. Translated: CASRDGIGTARNEQFF.

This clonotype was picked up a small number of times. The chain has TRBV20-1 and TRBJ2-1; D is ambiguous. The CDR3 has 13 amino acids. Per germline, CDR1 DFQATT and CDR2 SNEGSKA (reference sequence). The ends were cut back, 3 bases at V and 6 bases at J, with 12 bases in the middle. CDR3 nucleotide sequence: TGCAGTGCTAGGTCCCAGGTTACCAATGAGCAGTTCTTC. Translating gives CSARSQVTNEQFF.

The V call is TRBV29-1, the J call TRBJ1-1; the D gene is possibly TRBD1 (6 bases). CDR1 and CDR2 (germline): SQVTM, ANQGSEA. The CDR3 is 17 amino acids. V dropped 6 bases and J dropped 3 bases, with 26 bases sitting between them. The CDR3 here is CSVRLLSEQGWDTEAFF. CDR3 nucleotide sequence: TGCAGCGTCCGATTATTAAGCGAACAGGGTTGGGACACTGAAGCTTTCTTT.

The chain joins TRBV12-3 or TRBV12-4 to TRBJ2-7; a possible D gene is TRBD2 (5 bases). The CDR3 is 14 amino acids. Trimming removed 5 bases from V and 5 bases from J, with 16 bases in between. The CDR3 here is CASSPVAGCDEQYF. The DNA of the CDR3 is TGTGCCAGCAGTCCCGTCGCGGGTTGCGACGAGCAGTACTTC.

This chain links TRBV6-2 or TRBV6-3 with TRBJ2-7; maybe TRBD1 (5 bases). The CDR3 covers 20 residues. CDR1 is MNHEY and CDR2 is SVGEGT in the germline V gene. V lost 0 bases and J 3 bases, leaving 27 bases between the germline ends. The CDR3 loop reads CASSYSPRNTPVGRGYEQYF. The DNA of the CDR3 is TGTGCCAGCAGTTACTCGCCCCGGAATACTCCGGTAGGAAGGGGCTACGAGCAGTACTTC.

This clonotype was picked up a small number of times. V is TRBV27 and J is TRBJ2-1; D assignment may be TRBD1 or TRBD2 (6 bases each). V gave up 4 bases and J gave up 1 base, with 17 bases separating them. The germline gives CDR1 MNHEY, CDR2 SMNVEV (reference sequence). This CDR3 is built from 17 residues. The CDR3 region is CASSSSIGGLSYNEQFF. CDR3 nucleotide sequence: TGTGCCAGCAGTTCTTCAATTGGGGGGCTTTCCTACAATGAGCAGTTCTTC.

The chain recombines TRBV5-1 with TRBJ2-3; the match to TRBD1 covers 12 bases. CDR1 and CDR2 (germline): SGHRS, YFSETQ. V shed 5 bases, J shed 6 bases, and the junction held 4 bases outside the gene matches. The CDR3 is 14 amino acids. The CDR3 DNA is TGCGCCAGCAGGGGACAGGGGGCTTCGGATACGCAGTATTTT. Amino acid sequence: CASRGQGASDTQYF.

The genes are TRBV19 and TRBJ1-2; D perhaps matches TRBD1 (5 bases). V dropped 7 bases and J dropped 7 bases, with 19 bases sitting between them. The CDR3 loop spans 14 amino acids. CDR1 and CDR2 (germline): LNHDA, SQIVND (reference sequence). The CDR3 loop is CASTPGLGRLGYTF. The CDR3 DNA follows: TGTGCCAGTACCCCTGGGTTGGGGCGGCTTGGCTACACCTTC.

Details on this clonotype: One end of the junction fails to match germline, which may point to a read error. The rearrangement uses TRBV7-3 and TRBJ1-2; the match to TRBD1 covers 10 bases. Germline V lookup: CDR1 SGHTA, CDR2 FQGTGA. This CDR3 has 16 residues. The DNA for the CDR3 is TGTGCCAGCAGTTTAAACCGGGACAGGGGTTTGGGCGGCTACACCTTC. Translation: CASSLNRDRGLGGYTF.

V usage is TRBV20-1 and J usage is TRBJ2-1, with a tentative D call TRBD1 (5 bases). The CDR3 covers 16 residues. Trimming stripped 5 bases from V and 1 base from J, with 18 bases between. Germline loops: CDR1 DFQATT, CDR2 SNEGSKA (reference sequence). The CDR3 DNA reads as TGCAGTGCTCCGGACACACGTACTCCTTCCTACAATGAGCAGTTCTTC. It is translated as CSAPDTRTPSYNEQFF.

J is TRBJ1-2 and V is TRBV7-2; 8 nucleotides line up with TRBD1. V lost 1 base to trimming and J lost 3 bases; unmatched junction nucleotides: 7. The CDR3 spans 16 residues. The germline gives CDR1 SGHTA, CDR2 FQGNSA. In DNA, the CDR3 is TGTGCCAGCAGCTTAGTCCCTCCGACAGGGGACTATGGCTACACCTTC. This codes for CASSLVPPTGDYGYTF.